This T cell receptor beta chain is drawn from a study of cytomegalovirus exposure and HLA in healthy donors. With 60 Vbeta and 13 Jbeta primers, the PCR was carried out. Assay used: immunoSEQ multiplex PCR; TCRdb lists only in-frame clones, some missing. Among about 190,000 clones, roughly four fifths were seen once, and the ten largest hold less than 4%. This clone was seen a few times. Germline loops: CDR1 MNHEY, CDR2 SMNVEV (reference sequence). J gave up 4 bases and V 3 bases, and 5 bases lay outside the gene matches. The CDR3 spans 15 residues. The chain carries TRBV27 and TRBJ2-7; 11 nucleotides line up with TRBD2. This clonotype originated in a woman aged 25 to 39 in good health and CMV-seropositive. Material: PBMCs. The CDR3 region has the DNA TGTGCCAGCAGTTTTAGCGGGAGGGCCGGGTACGAGCAGTACTTC. Residues: CASSFSGRAGYEQYF.